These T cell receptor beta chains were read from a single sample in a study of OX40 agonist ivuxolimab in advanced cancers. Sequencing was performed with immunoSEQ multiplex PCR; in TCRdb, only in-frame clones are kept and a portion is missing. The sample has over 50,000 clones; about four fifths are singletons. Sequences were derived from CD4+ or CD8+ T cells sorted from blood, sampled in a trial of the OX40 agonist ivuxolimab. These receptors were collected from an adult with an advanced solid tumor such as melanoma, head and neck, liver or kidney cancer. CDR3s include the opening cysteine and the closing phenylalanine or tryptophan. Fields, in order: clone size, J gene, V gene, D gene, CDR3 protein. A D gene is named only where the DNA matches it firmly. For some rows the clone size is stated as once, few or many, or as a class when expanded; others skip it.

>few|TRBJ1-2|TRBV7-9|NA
CASSSGRNYGYTF
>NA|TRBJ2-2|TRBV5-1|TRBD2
CASSLSGTYTGELFF
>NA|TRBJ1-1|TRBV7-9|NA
CASSLYSYGGSTEAFF
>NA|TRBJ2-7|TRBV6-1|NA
CASSEATGGRYEQYF
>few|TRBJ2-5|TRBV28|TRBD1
CASSIGTGGWETQYF
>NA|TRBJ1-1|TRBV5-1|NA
CASSAIGQGEAFF
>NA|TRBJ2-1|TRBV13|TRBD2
CASSLGGLAEHNEQFF
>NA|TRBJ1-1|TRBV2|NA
CASSDLNTEAFF
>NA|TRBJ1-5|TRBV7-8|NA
CASSLVGGNSQPQHF
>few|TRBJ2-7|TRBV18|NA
CASSPGSASWEQYF
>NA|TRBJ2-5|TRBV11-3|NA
CASSPTRSAETQYF
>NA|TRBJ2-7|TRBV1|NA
CTSSQVAELAVF
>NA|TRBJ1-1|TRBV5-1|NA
CASSSLAANTEAFF
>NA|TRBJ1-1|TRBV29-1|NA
CSVEVPGGNTEAFF
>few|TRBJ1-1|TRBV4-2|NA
CASSQGPAYEAFF
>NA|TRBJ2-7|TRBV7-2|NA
CASTVAVGEGYEQYF
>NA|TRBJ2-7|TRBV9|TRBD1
CASSVIGTARYEQYF
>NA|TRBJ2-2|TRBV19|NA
CASTTYRHISNTGELFF
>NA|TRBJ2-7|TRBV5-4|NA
CASSPPTGTYEQYF
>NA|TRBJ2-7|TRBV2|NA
CASSGDQGDYEQYF
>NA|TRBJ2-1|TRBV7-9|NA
CASSSTAGRDSYNEQFF
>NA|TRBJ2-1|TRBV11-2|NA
CASSLARLGEQFF
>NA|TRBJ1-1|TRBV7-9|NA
CASSFAQGRGAEAFF
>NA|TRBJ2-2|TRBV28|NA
CASSATGAGELFF
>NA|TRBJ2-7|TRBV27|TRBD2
CASSLTGGRVVYEQYF
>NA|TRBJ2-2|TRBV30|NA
CAWRGLPGLAGELFF
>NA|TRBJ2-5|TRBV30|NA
CAWSVQISQETQYF
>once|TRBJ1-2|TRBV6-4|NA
CASSDSKGSGYTF
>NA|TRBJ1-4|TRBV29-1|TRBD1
CSAGPTGVEKLFF
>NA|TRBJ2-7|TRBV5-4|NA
CASSLASSYEQYF
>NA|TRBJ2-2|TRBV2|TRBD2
CASSGTSSTGELFF
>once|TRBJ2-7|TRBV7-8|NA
CASSLGRYYEQYF
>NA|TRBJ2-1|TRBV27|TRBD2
CASSLLGLAGENNEQFF
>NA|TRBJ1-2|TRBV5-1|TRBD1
CASSRTGTGGGYTF
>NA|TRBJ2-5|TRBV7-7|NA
CASSLLGPQETQYF